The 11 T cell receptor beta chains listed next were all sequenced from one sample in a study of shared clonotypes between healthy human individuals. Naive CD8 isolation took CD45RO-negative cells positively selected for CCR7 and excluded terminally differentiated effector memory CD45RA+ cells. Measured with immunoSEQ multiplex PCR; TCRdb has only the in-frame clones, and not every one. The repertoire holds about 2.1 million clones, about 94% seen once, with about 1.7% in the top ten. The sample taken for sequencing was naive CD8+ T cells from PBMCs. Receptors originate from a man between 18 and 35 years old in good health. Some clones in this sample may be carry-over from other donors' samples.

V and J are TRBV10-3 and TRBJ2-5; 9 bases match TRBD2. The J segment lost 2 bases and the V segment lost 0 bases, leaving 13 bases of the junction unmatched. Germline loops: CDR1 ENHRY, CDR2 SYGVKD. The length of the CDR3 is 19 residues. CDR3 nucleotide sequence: TGTGCCATCAGTGAGTCCTCTCTGACTAGCGGAAAACCTCAAGAGACCCAGTACTTC. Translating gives CAISESSLTSGKPQETQYF.

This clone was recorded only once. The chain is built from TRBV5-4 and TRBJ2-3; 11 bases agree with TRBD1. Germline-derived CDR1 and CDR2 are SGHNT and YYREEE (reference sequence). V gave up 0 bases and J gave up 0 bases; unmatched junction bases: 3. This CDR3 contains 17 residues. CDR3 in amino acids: CASSLVRDRGSTDTQYF. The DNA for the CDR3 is TGTGCCAGCAGCTTGGTAAGGGACAGGGGGAGCACAGATACGCAGTATTTT.

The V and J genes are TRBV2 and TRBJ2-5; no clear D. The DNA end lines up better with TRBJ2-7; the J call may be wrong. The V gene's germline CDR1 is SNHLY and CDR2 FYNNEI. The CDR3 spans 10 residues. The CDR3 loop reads CASRQNEQYF. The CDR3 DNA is TGTGCCAGCCGGCAGAACGAGCAGTACTTC.

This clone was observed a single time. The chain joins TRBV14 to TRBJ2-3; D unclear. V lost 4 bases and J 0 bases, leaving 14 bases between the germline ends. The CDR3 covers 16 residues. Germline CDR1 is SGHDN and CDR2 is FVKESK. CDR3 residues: CASSPRWAESTDTQYF. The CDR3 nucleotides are TGTGCCAGCAGCCCCCGTTGGGCGGAGAGCACAGATACGCAGTATTTT.

The CDR3 sequence: CASSVSRGGREQYF. The CDR3 DNA follows: TGTGCCAGCAGCGTCAGCCGAGGGGGCCGCGAGCAGTACTTC. The chain joins TRBV9 to TRBJ2-7, with 7 bases fitting TRBD1. The germline gives CDR1 SGDLS, CDR2 YYNGEE. CDR3 length: 14 residues. Losses at the gene ends were 2 bases for V and 6 bases for J; bases not matched to a gene: 8.

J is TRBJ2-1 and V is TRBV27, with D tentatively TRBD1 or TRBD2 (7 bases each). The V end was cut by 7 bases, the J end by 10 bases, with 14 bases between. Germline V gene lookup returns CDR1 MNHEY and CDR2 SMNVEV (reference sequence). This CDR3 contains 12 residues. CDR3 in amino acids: CASNPGGGEQFF. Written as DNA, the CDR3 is TGTGCCAGCAACCCAGGGGGGGGCGAGCAGTTCTTC.

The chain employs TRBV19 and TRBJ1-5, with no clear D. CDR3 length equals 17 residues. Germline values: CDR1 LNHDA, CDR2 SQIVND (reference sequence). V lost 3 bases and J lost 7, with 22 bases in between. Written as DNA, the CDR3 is TGTGCCAGTAGTATTTGGGTGGAAGTGGCTTTTTGGCAGCCCCAGCATTTT. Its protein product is CASSIWVEVAFWQPQHF. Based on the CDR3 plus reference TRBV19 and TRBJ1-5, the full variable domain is DGGITQSPKYLFRKEGQNVTLSCEQNLNHDAMYWYRQDPGQGLRLIYYSQIVNDFQKGDIAEGYSVSREKKESFPLTVTSAQKNPTAFYLCASSIWVEVAFWQPQHFGDGTRLSIL.

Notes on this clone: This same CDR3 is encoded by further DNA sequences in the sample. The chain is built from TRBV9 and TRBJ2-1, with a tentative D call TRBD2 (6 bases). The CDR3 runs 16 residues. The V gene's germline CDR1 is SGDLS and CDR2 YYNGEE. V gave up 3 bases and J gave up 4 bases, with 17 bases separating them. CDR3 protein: CASSDVADALYNEQFF. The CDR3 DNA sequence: TGTGCCAGCAGCGATGTAGCGGACGCGTTGTACAATGAGCAGTTCTTC.

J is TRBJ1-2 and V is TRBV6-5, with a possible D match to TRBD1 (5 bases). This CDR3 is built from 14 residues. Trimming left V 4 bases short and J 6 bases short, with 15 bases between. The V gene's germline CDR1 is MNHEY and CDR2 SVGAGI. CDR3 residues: CASSSPSRANGYTF. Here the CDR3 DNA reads TGTGCCAGCAGTTCCCCGAGCAGGGCCAATGGCTACACCTTC.

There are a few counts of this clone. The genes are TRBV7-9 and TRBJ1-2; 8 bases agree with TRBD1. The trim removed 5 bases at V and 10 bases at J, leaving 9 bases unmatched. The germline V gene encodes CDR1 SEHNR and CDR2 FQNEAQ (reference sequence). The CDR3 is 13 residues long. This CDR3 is CASSKQGTGNYTF. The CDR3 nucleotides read TGTGCCAGCAGCAAACAGGGGACAGGAAACTACACCTTC. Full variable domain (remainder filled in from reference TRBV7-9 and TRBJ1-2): DTGVSQNPRHKITKRGQNVTFRCDPISEHNRLYWYRQTLGQGPEFLTYFQNEAQLEKSRLLSDRFSAERPKGSFSTLEIQRTEQGDSAMYLCASSKQGTGNYTFGSGTRLTVV.

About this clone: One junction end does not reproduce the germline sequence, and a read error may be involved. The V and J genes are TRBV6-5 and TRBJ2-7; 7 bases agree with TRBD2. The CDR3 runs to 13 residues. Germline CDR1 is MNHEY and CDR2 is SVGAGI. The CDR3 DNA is TGTGCCATCAGTTACTCGGGGGGCTACGAGCAGTACTTC. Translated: CAISYSGGYEQYF.